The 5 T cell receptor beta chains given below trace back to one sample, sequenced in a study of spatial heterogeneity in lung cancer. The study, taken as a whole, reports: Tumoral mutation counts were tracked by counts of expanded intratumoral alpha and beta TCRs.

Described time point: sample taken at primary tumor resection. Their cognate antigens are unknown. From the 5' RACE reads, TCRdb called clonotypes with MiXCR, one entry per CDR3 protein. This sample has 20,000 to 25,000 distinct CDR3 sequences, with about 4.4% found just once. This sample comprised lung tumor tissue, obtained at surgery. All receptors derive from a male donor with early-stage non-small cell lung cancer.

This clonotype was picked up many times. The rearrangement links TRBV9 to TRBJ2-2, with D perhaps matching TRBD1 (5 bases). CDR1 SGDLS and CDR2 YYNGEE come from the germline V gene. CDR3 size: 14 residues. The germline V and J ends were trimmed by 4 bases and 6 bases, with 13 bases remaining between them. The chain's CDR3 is CASSKREGAGELFF. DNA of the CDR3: TGTGCCAGCAGCAAACGAGAAGGGGCCGGGGAGCTGTTTTTT.

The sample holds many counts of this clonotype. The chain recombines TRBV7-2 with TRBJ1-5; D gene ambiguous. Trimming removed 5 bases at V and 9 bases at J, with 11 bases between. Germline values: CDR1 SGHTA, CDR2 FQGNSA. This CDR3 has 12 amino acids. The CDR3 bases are TGTGCCAGCAGCCCCGGACCCGGGCCCCAGCATTTT. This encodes CASSPGPGPQHF.

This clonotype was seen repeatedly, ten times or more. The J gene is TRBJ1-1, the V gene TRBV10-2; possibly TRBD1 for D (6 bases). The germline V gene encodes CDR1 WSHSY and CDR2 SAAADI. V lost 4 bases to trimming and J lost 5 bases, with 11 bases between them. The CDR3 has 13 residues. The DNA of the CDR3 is TGCGCCAGCAGTGGGGCTCAGGGGACTGAAGCTTTCTTT. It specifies CASSGAQGTEAFF.

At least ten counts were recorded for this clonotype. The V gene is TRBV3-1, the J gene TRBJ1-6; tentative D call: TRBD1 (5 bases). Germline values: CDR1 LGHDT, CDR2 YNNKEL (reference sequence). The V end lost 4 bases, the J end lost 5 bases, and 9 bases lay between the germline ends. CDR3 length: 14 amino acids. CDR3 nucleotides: TGTGCCAGCAGCCGGGTCAGGGATAATTCACCCCTCCACTTT. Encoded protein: CASSRVRDNSPLHF.

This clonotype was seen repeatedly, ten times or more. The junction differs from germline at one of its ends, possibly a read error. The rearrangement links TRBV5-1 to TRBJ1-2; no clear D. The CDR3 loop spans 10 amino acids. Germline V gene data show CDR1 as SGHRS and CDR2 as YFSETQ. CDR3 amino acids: CAPPNYGYTF. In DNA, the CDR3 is TGCGCCCCCCCTAATTATGGCTACACCTTC.